The 20 T cell receptor beta chains presented below share a single source sample, sequenced in a study of low-dose radiotherapy and immunotherapy resistance in tumors. The time point: after trial treatment. Specified treatment: LDRT plus nivolumab, ipilimumab, low-dose cyclophosphamide and aspirin (RACIN trial). TRAV- and TRBV-specific primers primed first-strand cDNA, covering alpha and beta chains. Using a constant-region primer together with a V-primer adapter, TCRs were subjected to around 22 PCR cycles of amplification. TCRdb reanalysed the reads using MiXCR and keeps one entry per CDR3 protein. The sample has around 100,000 distinct CDR3 sequences, 20% to 25% seen once; the top ten hold roughly 13%. The sample in question was PBMCs, obtained after low-dose radiotherapy plus immunotherapy. The origin of the receptors is a female donor with ovarian cancer.

There are many counts of this clonotype. The chain couples TRBV3-1 to TRBJ2-3; D perhaps matches TRBD1 (6 bases). Trimming took off 1 base at V and 2 bases at J, with 10 bases between the two ends. The CDR3 runs to 15 residues. Germline V lookup: CDR1 LGHDT, CDR2 YNNKEL (reference sequence). The CDR3 nucleotides read TGTGCCAGCAGCCAAGTACAGGGACCCACAGATACGCAGTATTTT. Translated: CASSQVQGPTDTQYF.

A note on this clonotype: Only one base separates this from a far larger clonotype, so it likely reflects a read error. The chain couples TRBV11-2 to TRBJ2-1; possibly TRBD2 for D (5 bases). The CDR3 consists of 15 residues. V lost 3 bases and J lost 5, with 14 bases in between. The germline V gene encodes CDR1 SGHAT and CDR2 FQNNGV. CDR3 residues: CASSLVSGTNNEQFF. CDR3 nucleotide sequence: TGTGCCAGCAGCTTGGTGTCGGGAACAAACAATGAGCAGTTCTTC.

In this sample, this clonotype turned up many times. The chain uses TRBV7-8 and TRBJ2-7; 8 nucleotides align to TRBD1. Germline lookup yields CDR1 SGHVS and CDR2 FQNEAQ. J lost 7 bases, V lost 5 bases, and 7 bases had no gene match. The CDR3 runs to 13 residues. DNA for the CDR3: TGTGCCAGCAGCACCGGACAGGGACGAGAGCAGTACTTC. It codes for CASSTGQGREQYF. The whole variable domain, filled in from reference TRBV7-8 and TRBJ2-7, reads GAGVSQSPRYKVAKRGQDVALRCDPISGHVSLFWYQQALGQGPEFLTYFQNEAQLDKSGLPSDRFFAERPEGSVSTLKIQRTQQEDSAVYLCASSTGQGREQYFGPGTRLTVT.

This clonotype was seen ten or more times. The rearrangement joins TRBV28 to TRBJ1-2; no firm D call. Germline V CDR1 and CDR2: MDHEN, SYDVKM. V was trimmed by 6 bases and J by 2 bases, leaving 13 bases between them. The CDR3 is made up of 14 amino acids. This chain's CDR3 is CASRERGPNYGYTF. The CDR3 region has the DNA TGTGCCAGCAGGGAGAGAGGGCCGAACTATGGCTACACCTTC.

The sample holds many counts of this clonotype. The CDR3 nucleotides are TGTGCCAGCAGTTACTCGGGGATGAATGGCTACACCTTC. This encodes CASSYSGMNGYTF. The chain couples TRBV6-2 or TRBV6-3 to TRBJ1-2, with D uncertain. From germline, CDR1 is MNHEY and CDR2 SVGEGT. V gave up 0 bases and J gave up 6 bases, with 8 bases separating them. The CDR3 covers 13 residues.

This clonotype occurred many times. The rearrangement links TRBV14 to TRBJ2-2; D unclear. V was clipped by 2 bases and J by 1 base, with 5 bases between them. The CDR3 consists of 14 residues. The germline gives CDR1 SGHDN, CDR2 FVKESK. CDR3 in DNA: TGTGCCAGCAGCCAATTGAGGAACACCGGGGAGCTGTTTTTT. Amino acids: CASSQLRNTGELFF.

This clonotype showed up many times. The chain links TRBV20-1 to TRBJ2-7; no reliable D call. V lost 0 bases and J lost 2, with 14 bases in between. Germline V CDR1 and CDR2: DFQATT, SNEGSKA (reference sequence). The CDR3 consists of 15 residues. CDR3 bases: TGCAGTGCTAGAGAGGGGTCCTACGGTGCCTACGAGCAGTACTTC. Translation: CSAREGSYGAYEQYF.

This clonotype was detected ten times or more. J is TRBJ2-2 and V is TRBV5-1; a possible D gene is TRBD1 (6 bases). The germline gives CDR1 SGHRS, CDR2 YFSETQ. V was shortened by 7 bases and J by 8 bases, with 15 bases between the two germline ends. The CDR3 is 13 residues long. Here the CDR3 reads CASRDTRAGELFF. CDR3 in DNA: TGCGCCAGCCGGGACACTCGGGCTGGGGAGCTGTTTTTT. Variable domain in full (rest from reference TRBV5-1 and TRBJ2-2): KAGVTQTPRYLIKTRGQQVTLSCSPISGHRSVSWYQQTPGQGLQFLFEYFSETQRNKGNFPGRFSGRQFSNSRSEMNVSTLELGDSALYLCASRDTRAGELFFGEGSRLTVL.

Regarding this clonotype: A much bigger clone sits one base away, suggesting this may be a read error. This chain joins TRBV7-6 and TRBJ1-5, with a tentative D call TRBD1 (6 bases). This CDR3 contains 14 residues. Germline-derived CDR1 and CDR2 are SGHVS and FNYEAQ. The CDR3 loop is CASSLEGVSQPRHF. The CDR3 DNA is TGTGCCAGCAGCTTAGAGGGGGTAAGTCAGCCCCGGCATTTT.

This clonotype was found many times. The chain's CDR3 is CAWSPDRGQDQPQHF. CDR3 nucleotide sequence: TGTGCCTGGAGCCCCGACAGGGGGCAAGATCAGCCCCAGCATTTT. The chain employs TRBV30 and TRBJ1-5; 10 bases align to TRBD1. The germline V gene has CDR1 GTSNPN and CDR2 SVGIG (reference sequence). The V gene end was trimmed by 3 bases and the J gene end by 5 bases; junction bases not matched to a gene: 7. The CDR3 covers 15 residues. The variable domain in full, completed from reference TRBV30 and TRBJ1-5, reads SQTIHQWPATLVQPVGSPLSLECTVEGTSNPNLYWYRQAAGRGLQLLFYSVGIGQISSEVPQNLSASRPQDRQFILSSKKLLLSDSGFYLCAWSPDRGQDQPQHFGDGTRLSIL.

The table lists this clonotype with many counts. The chain combines TRBV6-2 or TRBV6-3 with TRBJ2-5, with D tentatively TRBD2 (6 bases). The CDR3 contains 14 residues. V lost 6 bases and J 4 bases, leaving 15 bases between the germline ends. In germline, CDR1 is MNHEY, CDR2 SVGEGT. The CDR3 here is CASSQLSGPETQYF. In DNA, the CDR3 is TGTGCCAGCAGCCAACTAAGCGGGCCAGAGACCCAGTACTTC.

This clonotype was observed many times. V and J are TRBV5-6 and TRBJ2-7, with a weak D call TRBD1 (6 bases). In germline, CDR1 is SGHDT, CDR2 YYEEEE. Between the trimmed V and J ends, which lost 5 bases and 3 bases, there was a span of 15 bases. The length of the CDR3 is 14 residues. The CDR3 nucleotides are TGTGCCAGCAGTAGGGACAAGTCGAGCTACGAGCAGTACTTC. It is translated as CASSRDKSSYEQYF.

In regard to this clonotype: This clone may be a read error of a much larger clone one base away. V usage is TRBV7-9 and J usage is TRBJ1-1, with D possibly TRBD1 on 5 matching bases. Germline CDR1 is SEHNR and CDR2 is FQNEAQ (reference sequence). The ends were cut back, 1 base at V and 8 bases at J, with 14 bases in the middle. This CDR3 is built from 14 residues. In DNA form, the CDR3 reads TGTGCCAGCAGCTTAGGGGATGTCGGGGCGGAAGCTTTCTTT. Residues: CASSLGDVGAEAFF.

This clonotype was detected many times. A much more abundant neighbour one base away suggests this may be a read error. The V gene is TRBV7-2, the J gene TRBJ2-7; D remains ambiguous. V was cut by 3 bases and J by 6 bases, with 0 bases left in between. The CDR3 spans 9 residues. Germline V gene data show CDR1 as SGHTA and CDR2 as FQGNSA. CDR3 region: CASSFEQYF. CDR3 bases: TGTGCCAGCAGCTTCGAGCAGTACTTC.

This clonotype showed up many times. The gene calls are TRBV4-1 and TRBJ2-1; no clear D. Between the trimmed V and J ends, which lost 1 base and 6 bases, there was a span of 7 bases. CDR1 is MGHRA, CDR2 YSYEKL, per germline. The CDR3 runs 13 residues. DNA of the CDR3: TGCGCCAGCAGCCAAGTGTTACGCAATGAGCAGTTCTTC. It codes for CASSQVLRNEQFF.

For this clonotype: A much larger clone is a single base away; this may be a read error. This CDR3 reads CSIQEDYGHTF. CDR3 nucleotide sequence: TGCAGCATACAGGAGGATTATGGCCACACCTTC. The chain employs TRBV29-1 and TRBJ1-2, with a possible D match to TRBD1 (5 bases). CDR1 and CDR2 from the germline V gene are SQVTM and ANQGSEA. There are 11 residues in the CDR3.

This clonotype was observed many times. The chain's CDR3 is CASSAQGADGYTF. CDR3 sequence (DNA): TGTGCCAGCAGTGCACAGGGGGCAGATGGCTACACCTTC. The chain carries TRBV6-2 or TRBV6-3 and TRBJ1-2; TRBD1 matches at 9 bases. V dropped 5 bases and J dropped 6; count of bases not matched to a gene: 4. Looked up from germline, CDR1 is MNHEY and CDR2 is SVGEGT. This CDR3 is 13 amino acids long.

This clonotype showed up many times. J is TRBJ2-3 and V is TRBV4-2; D call uncertain. Trimming removed 2 bases at V and 2 bases at J, with 8 bases between. Germline values: CDR1 LGHNA, CDR2 YNFKEQ. CDR3 size: 14 residues. The CDR3 region is CASSQLPLTDTQYF. As DNA, the CDR3 is TGTGCCAGCAGCCAACTACCCCTCACAGATACGCAGTATTTT.

As for this clonotype: A far larger clone differs by one base, so this is likely a read error. This CDR3 is missing its conserved last phenylalanine or tryptophan, likely due to a read error. The DNA is left out, because the CDR3 cannot be placed on it with certainty; the CDR3 is given as TCRdb lists it. CDR3 protein: CASRRTPSNQPQHL. The V gene is TRBV26, the J gene TRBJ1-5; the table's D call TRBD1 went unverified against the DNA. TRBV26 is recorded as a pseudogene. The CDR3 totals 14 residues, both ends included.

The sample holds many counts of this clonotype. The chain joins TRBV23-1 to TRBJ2-3; D possibly corresponds to TRBD1 (6 bases). TRBV23-1 is an ORF for which the function is uncertain. The CDR3 has 16 amino acids. The V end lost 3 bases, the J end lost 1 base, and 14 bases lay between the germline ends. Written as DNA, the CDR3 is TGCGCCAGCAGTCACAAACAGGGTGGAGGCACAGATACGCAGTATTTT. The encoded protein is CASSHKQGGGTDTQYF.